Presented here are 29 T cell receptor beta chains from one specimen sequenced in a study of shared clonotypes between healthy human individuals. The assay was immunoSEQ multiplex PCR, and TCRdb's table has in-frame clones only and misses some. The sample has some 2,100,000 clones, approximately 94% seen once. Specimen: naive CD4+ T cells sorted from blood. Subset denoted: CD45RA+ positively selected. These receptors came from a man younger than 30 in good health.

The genes are TRBV2 and TRBJ2-7; D ambiguous. CDR1 SNHLY and CDR2 FYNNEI come from the germline V gene. The CDR3 has 12 residues. Trimming stripped 8 bases from V and 0 bases from J, with 8 bases between. The CDR3 loop is CASLGNSYEQYF. The DNA of the CDR3 is TGTGCCAGCTTAGGGAACTCCTACGAGCAGTACTTC.

The chain employs TRBV2 and TRBJ2-1; D remains ambiguous. The CDR3 has 14 residues. V was trimmed by 6 bases and J by 1 base, leaving 10 bases between them. CDR1 is SNHLY and CDR2 is FYNNEI in the germline V gene. CDR3 amino acids: CASRGKLSYNEQFF. The CDR3 DNA sequence: TGTGCCAGCAGGGGGAAGTTGTCCTACAATGAGCAGTTCTTC.

J is TRBJ1-2 and V is TRBV5-6; D uncertain. Germline CDR1 and CDR2: SGHDT and YYEEEE. This CDR3 has 13 residues. V gave up 7 bases and J gave up 2 bases, with 12 bases separating them. CDR3 in DNA: TGTGCCAGCTGCGAAGCTCGGAACTATGGCTACACCTTC. This codes for CASCEARNYGYTF.

With regard to this clone: Other DNA sequences within the sample encode an identical CDR3. This rearrangement joins TRBV5-1 to TRBJ2-2; 7 nucleotides match TRBD2. The length of the CDR3 is 13 residues. The V gene's germline CDR1 is SGHRS and CDR2 YFSETQ. The ends lost 4 bases at V and 6 bases at J; junction bases unmatched: 3. CDR3 loop: CASSLGLAGELFF. CDR3 nucleotides: TGCGCCAGCAGCCTAGGACTAGCCGGGGAGCTGTTTTTT.

The chain uses TRBV28 and TRBJ2-3; D is undetermined. This CDR3 comprises 14 residues. Germline-derived CDR1 and CDR2 are MDHEN and SYDVKM. V was clipped by 9 bases and J by 1 base, with 14 bases between them. DNA of the CDR3: TGTGCCAGTGCCTTACAGTTCGGCACAGATACGCAGTATTTT. It is translated as CASALQFGTDTQYF.

V usage is TRBV29-1 and J usage is TRBJ1-1, with D unresolved. Germline V gene lookup returns CDR1 SQVTM and CDR2 ANQGSEA. The CDR3 has 15 residues. Trimming took off 4 bases at V and 3 bases at J, with 18 bases between the two ends. CDR3 loop: CSVVKGAMMDTEAFF. Here the CDR3 DNA reads TGCAGCGTTGTGAAGGGAGCAATGATGGACACTGAAGCTTTCTTT.

Notes on this clone: The junction and the germline gene differ at one end; a read error may be behind it. The identical CDR3 is also encoded by other nucleotide sequences in the sample. This chain uses TRBV7-9 with TRBJ1-2; no clear D. The CDR3 is 15 residues long. Per germline, CDR1 SEHNR and CDR2 FQNEAQ (reference sequence). Here the CDR3 reads CASSVSVSDLLGYTF. CDR3 in DNA: TGTGCTAGCAGCGTTTCTGTTTCAGACCTCCTTGGCTACACCTTC.

V gene TRBV2 combines with J gene TRBJ2-7; 11 bases align to TRBD1. Germline values: CDR1 SNHLY, CDR2 FYNNEI. The junction had 9 bases not matched to a gene; V was cut back by 7 bases and J by 7 bases. CDR3 length: 14 amino acids. For the CDR3, the DNA is TGTGCCAGCATCAAGGACAGGGGGCGAGGAGAGCAGTACTTC. It codes for CASIKDRGRGEQYF.

To note about this clone: One end of the junction fails to match germline, which may point to a read error. The rearrangement uses TRBV28 and TRBJ2-2; possibly TRBD1 for D (5 bases). Germline V gives CDR1 MDHEN, CDR2 SYDVKM. This CDR3 region has 14 residues. The CDR3 region is CASSLPGNAGELFF. Written as DNA, the CDR3 is TGTGCCAGCAGTTTACCAGGGAACGCCGGGGAGCTGTTTTTT.

The rearrangement joins TRBV10-3 to TRBJ1-6; TRBD1 matches at 7 bases. The CDR3 contains 16 residues. J was trimmed by 7 bases and V by 0 bases; bases with no gene match: 6. From germline, CDR1 is ENHRY and CDR2 SYGVKD. The CDR3 bases are TGTGCCATCAGTGAGTCGTGGGGACAGTCGAATTCACCCCTCCACTTT. Amino acids: CAISESWGQSNSPLHF.

The genes are TRBV30 and TRBJ1-1; D is unclear. The CDR3 runs 12 residues. CDR1 and CDR2 from the germline V gene are GTSNPN and SVGIG (reference sequence). Trimming stripped 4 bases from V and 4 bases from J, with 10 bases between. This CDR3 is CAWTGTSTEAFF. As DNA, the CDR3 is TGTGCCTGGACTGGCACTAGCACTGAAGCTTTCTTT.

The gene calls are TRBV4-2 and TRBJ1-5, with 7 bases identical to TRBD1. J was trimmed by 4 bases and V by 1 base; bases with no gene match: 4. Germline CDR1 and CDR2: LGHNA and YNFKEQ. The CDR3 runs to 15 residues. As DNA, the CDR3 is TGTGCCAGCAGCCAAGCGACAGGGTTGAATCAGCCCCAGCATTTT. Protein: CASSQATGLNQPQHF.

The CDR3 reads CASTQAGGHNSPLHF. CDR3 bases: TGTGCCAGCACCCAGGCAGGGGGCCACAATTCACCCCTCCACTTT. The rearrangement links TRBV6-1 to TRBJ1-6; TRBD1 matches 8 bases. Germline V CDR1 and CDR2: MNHNS, SASEGT. The CDR3 is made up of 15 amino acids. With 7 bases clipped from V and 7 bases from J, the junction kept 9 bases outside the gene matches.

The rearrangement links TRBV27 to TRBJ2-7, with D uncertain. The V gene lost 5 bases and the J gene lost 2 bases, with 28 bases spanning the gap. Germline V CDR1 and CDR2: MNHEY, SMNVEV (reference sequence). The length of the CDR3 is 19 residues. In DNA form, the CDR3 reads TGTGCCAGCAGTCCCCGGGCGGCAGATGCAGTCTCACGGCCCTACGAGCAGTACTTC. It is translated as CASSPRAADAVSRPYEQYF.

This rearrangement joins TRBV28 to TRBJ1-1, with a tentative D call TRBD1 (6 bases). The CDR3 totals 13 residues. Trimming left V 6 bases short and J 8 bases short, with 16 bases between. The V gene's germline CDR1 is MDHEN and CDR2 SYDVKM. The CDR3 region is CASSPDRREEAFF. DNA for the CDR3: TGTGCCAGCAGCCCAGACAGGCGGGAGGAAGCTTTCTTT.

The chain carries TRBV6-5 and TRBJ2-3; 9 nucleotides align to TRBD2. Germline V gene sequence: CDR1 MNHEY, CDR2 SVGAGI. The CDR3 is made up of 13 amino acids. V lost 10 bases and J lost 3; bases outside the gene matches: 5. CDR3 loop: CAISGGVTDTQYF. Here the CDR3 DNA reads TGTGCCATTAGCGGGGGCGTGACAGATACGCAGTATTTT.

The CDR3 loop is CASSSILGWVEAFF. CDR3 nucleotides: TGTGCCAGCAGTAGCATATTGGGGTGGGTTGAAGCTTTCTTT. The genes are TRBV11-2 and TRBJ1-1; unclear D gene. Trimming pared 6 bases from V and 7 bases from J, leaving 18 bases between. Germline assignment: CDR1 SGHAT and CDR2 FQNNGV. The CDR3 length is 14 residues.

The chain links TRBV27 to TRBJ1-1; the D gene is possibly TRBD1 (6 bases). Germline loops: CDR1 MNHEY, CDR2 SMNVEV (reference sequence). The CDR3 extends over 16 amino acids. V was clipped by 4 bases and J by 0 bases, with 15 bases between them. The chain's CDR3 is CASSSLTGIMNTEAFF. In DNA, the CDR3 is TGTGCCAGCAGTTCCCTTACAGGGATCATGAACACTGAAGCTTTCTTT.

The genes are TRBV2 and TRBJ1-5; 8 bases align to TRBD1. Germline values: CDR1 SNHLY, CDR2 FYNNEI. CDR3 length: 14 amino acids. The ends lost 6 bases at V and 3 bases at J; junction bases unmatched: 4. The CDR3 DNA reads as TGTGCCAGCAGGACGACAGGGGACAATCAGCCCCAGCATTTT. It yields the protein CASRTTGDNQPQHF.

The V and J genes are TRBV6-6 and TRBJ1-1, with no clear D. CDR1 and CDR2 (germline): MNHNY, SVGAGI (reference sequence). The CDR3 runs to 11 residues. Trimming stripped 8 bases from V and 0 bases from J, with 4 bases between. This CDR3 is CASWLNTEAFF. Written as DNA, the CDR3 is TGTGCCAGCTGGTTGAACACTGAAGCTTTCTTT.

V and J are TRBV10-1 and TRBJ2-7, with 8 positions matching TRBD1. After removal of 0 bases from V and 2 bases from J, the junction contained 3 bases not matched to a gene. Germline CDR1 is WNHNN and CDR2 is SYGVQD (reference sequence). The length of the CDR3 is 15 residues. The CDR3 DNA reads TGCGCCAGCAGTGAGTCCCCGGGACAGGCCTACGAGCAGTACTTC. Translating it yields CASSESPGQAYEQYF.

The genes are TRBV5-1 and TRBJ2-5; TRBD2 matches at 7 bases. This CDR3 is built from 11 residues. Losses at the gene ends were 3 bases for V and 10 bases for J; bases not matched to a gene: 3. Germline lookup yields CDR1 SGHRS and CDR2 YFSETQ. The CDR3 loop is CASSSSGGQYF. The CDR3 DNA is TGCGCCAGCAGCTCGTCGGGGGGCCAGTACTTC.

This rearrangement joins TRBV29-1 to TRBJ2-3; unclear D gene. V lost 5 bases and J 1 base, leaving 19 bases between the germline ends. The CDR3 length is 16 residues. The germline gives CDR1 SQVTM, CDR2 ANQGSEA. The CDR3 protein is CSVLPLVPERTDTQYF. The CDR3 nucleotides are TGCAGCGTTTTACCCCTTGTGCCCGAGCGCACAGATACGCAGTATTTT.

The chain joins TRBV6-1 to TRBJ2-7; D is possibly TRBD1 or TRBD2 (6 bases each). The CDR3 totals 14 residues. V lost 10 bases and J 2 bases, leaving 18 bases between the germline ends. From germline, CDR1 is MNHNS and CDR2 SASEGT. Written as DNA, the CDR3 is TGTGCCAACCCCCCGGGGGCGGCCGCCTACGAGCAGTACTTC. Encoded protein: CANPPGAAAYEQYF.

This chain links TRBV15 with TRBJ1-2, with a weak D call TRBD1 (5 bases). The CDR3 loop spans 13 amino acids. Germline-derived CDR1 and CDR2 are LNHNV and YYDKDF (reference sequence). Trimming cost V 2 bases and J 7 bases, with 11 bases left between them. CDR3: CATSRFHGGGYTF. The CDR3 DNA reads TGTGCCACCAGCAGATTCCATGGGGGTGGCTACACCTTC.

The chain combines TRBV7-9 with TRBJ1-3; D unresolved. Trimming removed 2 bases at V and 0 bases at J, with 8 bases between. The germline V gene has CDR1 SEHNR and CDR2 FQNEAQ (reference sequence). This CDR3 spans 15 amino acids. This CDR3 reads CASSLIGFSGNTIYF. The CDR3 DNA reads TGTGCCAGCAGCTTAATCGGTTTCTCTGGAAACACCATATATTTT.

J is TRBJ2-1 and V is TRBV9, with unresolved D. This CDR3 spans 15 amino acids. V dropped 4 bases and J dropped 8 bases, with 19 bases sitting between them. From germline, CDR1 is SGDLS and CDR2 YYNGEE. Here the CDR3 reads CASSTGGGTTDEQFF. DNA for the CDR3: TGTGCCAGCAGCACCGGCGGTGGTACCACCGATGAGCAGTTCTTC.

The chain links TRBV23-1 to TRBJ2-4; TRBD2 agrees at 14 bases. TRBV23-1 is given ORF status, its function remaining uncertain. The CDR3 sequence is 17 residues long. V dropped 11 bases and J dropped 1; count of bases not matched to a gene: 10. The DNA for the CDR3 is TGCGCCGGGGGACTAGCGGGAGTAATTGGGGCCAAAAACATTCAGTACTTC. The encoded protein is CAGGLAGVIGAKNIQYF.

The genes are TRBV11-2 and TRBJ1-2; the match to TRBD1 covers 10 bases. Unmatched junction bases numbered 6, after V lost 4 bases and J lost 1 base. The CDR3 is made up of 16 amino acids. From germline, CDR1 is SGHAT and CDR2 FQNNGV. The CDR3 loop is CASSSRWDRGNYGYTF. CDR3 nucleotides: TGTGCCAGCAGCTCCCGTTGGGACAGGGGTAACTATGGCTACACCTTC.